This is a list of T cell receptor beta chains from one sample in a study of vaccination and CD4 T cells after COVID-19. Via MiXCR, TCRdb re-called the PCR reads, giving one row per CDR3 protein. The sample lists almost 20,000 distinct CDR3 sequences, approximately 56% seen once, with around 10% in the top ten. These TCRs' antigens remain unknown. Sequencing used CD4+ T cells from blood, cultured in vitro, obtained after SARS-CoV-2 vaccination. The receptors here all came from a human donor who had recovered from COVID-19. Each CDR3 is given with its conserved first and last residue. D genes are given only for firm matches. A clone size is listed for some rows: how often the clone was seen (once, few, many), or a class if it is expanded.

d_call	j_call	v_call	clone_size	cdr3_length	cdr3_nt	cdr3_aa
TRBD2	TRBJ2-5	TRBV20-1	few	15	TGCAGTGCCCGCCCCATTAGCGGGAGTGAAGAGACCCAGTACTTC	CSARPISGSEETQYF
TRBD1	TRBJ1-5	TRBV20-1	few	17	TGCAGTGCTGGAGAAGGACAGGGTTTTTATAGCAATCAGCCCCAGCATTTT	CSAGEGQGFYSNQPQHF
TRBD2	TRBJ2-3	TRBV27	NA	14	TGTGCCACCAGGCAGGGACTAGAGACAGATACGCAGTATTTT	CATRQGLETDTQYF
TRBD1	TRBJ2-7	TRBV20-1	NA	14	TGCAGTGCTAGAGATGAGGGGGCTACGGACGAGCAGTACTTC	CSARDEGATDEQYF
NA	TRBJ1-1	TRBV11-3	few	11	TGTGCCAGCAGCCCAGTAACTGAAGCTTTCTTT	CASSPVTEAFF
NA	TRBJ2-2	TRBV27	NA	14	TGTGCCAGCAGTTTCACCGGGCTGACCGGGGAGCTGTTTTTT	CASSFTGLTGELFF
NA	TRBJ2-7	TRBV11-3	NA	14	TGTGCCAGCAGCTTAGAAGGATCAGACTACGAGCAGTACTTC	CASSLEGSDYEQYF
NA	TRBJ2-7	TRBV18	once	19	TGTGCCAGCTCACAGGGGGTCAGGGCAGTCTCCTTGAGCTCCTACGAGCAGTACTTC	CASSQGVRAVSLSSYEQYF
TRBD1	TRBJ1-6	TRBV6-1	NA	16	TGTGCCAGCAGACACCGGGACAGGGGAAACGATTCACCCCTCCACTTT	CASRHRDRGNDSPLHF
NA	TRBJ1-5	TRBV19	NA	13	TGTGCCAGTAGTATCACGGACAATCAGCCCCAGCATTTT	CASSITDNQPQHF
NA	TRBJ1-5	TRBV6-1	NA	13	TGTGCCAGCAGTGACATACGGGCTAGCCCCCAGCATTTT	CASSDIRASPQHF
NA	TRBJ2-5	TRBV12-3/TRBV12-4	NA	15	TGTGCCAGCAGTTTGGGAGGGGGGGGTCAAGAGACCCAGTACTTC	CASSLGGGGQETQYF
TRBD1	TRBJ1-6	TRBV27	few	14	TGTGCCACCCGCCGGGACAGGAATAATTCACCCCTCCACTTT	CATRRDRNNSPLHF
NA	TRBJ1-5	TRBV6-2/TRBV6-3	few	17	TGTGCCAGCAGTCTACCACCCCAGGGTAGTAGCAATCAGCCCCAGCATTTT	CASSLPPQGSSNQPQHF
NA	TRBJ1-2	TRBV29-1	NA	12	TGCAGCGTTGGCGGACGCCGCTATGGCTACACCTTC	CSVGGRRYGYTF
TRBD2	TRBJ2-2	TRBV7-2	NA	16	TGTGCCAGCAGCTTAACGGGGGGGGCCGGAACCGGGGAGCTGTTTTTT	CASSLTGGAGTGELFF
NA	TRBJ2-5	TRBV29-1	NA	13	TGCAGCGTTTCTACAGGAAGAGGAGAGACCCAGTACTTC	CSVSTGRGETQYF
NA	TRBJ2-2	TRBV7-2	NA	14	TGTGCCAGCAGCTCAATAGGGACAAGCGGGGAGCTGTTTTTT	CASSSIGTSGELFF
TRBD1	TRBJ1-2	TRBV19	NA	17	TGTGCCAGTAGTAGCCCCCCCGGGACAGGGGGCGGGTATGGCTACACCTTC	CASSSPPGTGGGYGYTF
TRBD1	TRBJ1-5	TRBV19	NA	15	TGTGCCAGTAGCGCGACAGGGGCGCGCAATCAGCCCCAGCATTTT	CASSATGARNQPQHF
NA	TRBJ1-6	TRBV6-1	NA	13	TGTGCCAGCAGGCCGGGGCCTAATTCACCCCTCCACTTT	CASRPGPNSPLHF
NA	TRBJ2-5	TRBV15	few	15	TGTGCCACCAGCAGAGATCTTGTGACCCAAGAGACCCAGTACTTC	CATSRDLVTQETQYF
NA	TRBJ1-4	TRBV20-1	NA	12	TGCAGTGCGACGGGACCTAATGAAAAACTGTTTTTT	CSATGPNEKLFF
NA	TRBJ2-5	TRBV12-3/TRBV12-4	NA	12	TGTGCCAGCAATGGGGACCAAGAGACCCAGTACTTC	CASNGDQETQYF
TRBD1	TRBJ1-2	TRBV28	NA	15	TGTGCCAGCAGGGACAGGGGCCAGAATCCCTATGGCTACACCTTC	CASRDRGQNPYGYTF
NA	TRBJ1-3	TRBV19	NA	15	TGTGCCAGTAGTACAGCAAGCCACTCTGGAAACACCATATATTTT	CASSTASHSGNTIYF
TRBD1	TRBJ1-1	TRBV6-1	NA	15	TGTGCCAGCAGTGCGACAGGGATCTTGAACACTGAAGCTTTCTTT	CASSATGILNTEAFF
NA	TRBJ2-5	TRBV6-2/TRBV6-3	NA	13	TGTGCCAGCAGTCGACTAAGCCAAGAGACCCAGTACTTC	CASSRLSQETQYF
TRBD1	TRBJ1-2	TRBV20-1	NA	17	TGCAGTGCTAGAGAGCGCCGCGACAGGGGCCCTAACTATGGCTACACCTTC	CSARERRDRGPNYGYTF
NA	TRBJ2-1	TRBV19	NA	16	TGTGCCAGTAGTAGGGCTACAGGGCACGGGGGCAATGAGCAGTTCTTC	CASSRATGHGGNEQFF